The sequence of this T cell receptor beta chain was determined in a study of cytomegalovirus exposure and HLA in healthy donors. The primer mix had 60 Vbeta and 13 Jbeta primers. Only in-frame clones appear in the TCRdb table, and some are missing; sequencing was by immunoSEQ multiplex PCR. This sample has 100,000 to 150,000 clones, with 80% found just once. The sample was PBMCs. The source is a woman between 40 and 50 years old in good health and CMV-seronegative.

CDR3 DNA: TGTGCCAGCAATCACCAGGGGGCCGACTACTATGGCTACACCTTC. It codes for CASNHQGADYYGYTF. This chain links TRBV6-1 with TRBJ1-2, with 8 nucleotides matching TRBD1. Looked up from germline, CDR1 is MNHNS and CDR2 is SASEGT. The trim removed 7 bases at V and 3 bases at J, leaving 10 bases unmatched. This CDR3 comprises 15 residues.